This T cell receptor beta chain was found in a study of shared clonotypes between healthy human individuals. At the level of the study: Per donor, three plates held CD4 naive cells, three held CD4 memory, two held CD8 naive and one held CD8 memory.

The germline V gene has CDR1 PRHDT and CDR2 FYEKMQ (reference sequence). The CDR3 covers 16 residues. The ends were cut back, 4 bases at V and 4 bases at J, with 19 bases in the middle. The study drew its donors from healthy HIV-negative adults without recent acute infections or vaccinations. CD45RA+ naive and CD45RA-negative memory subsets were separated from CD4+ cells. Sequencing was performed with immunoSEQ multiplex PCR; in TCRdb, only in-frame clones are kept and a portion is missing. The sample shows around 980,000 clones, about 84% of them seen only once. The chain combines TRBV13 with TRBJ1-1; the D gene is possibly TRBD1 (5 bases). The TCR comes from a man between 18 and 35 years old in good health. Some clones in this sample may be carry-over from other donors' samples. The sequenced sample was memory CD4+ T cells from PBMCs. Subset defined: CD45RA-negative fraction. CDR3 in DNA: TGTGCCAGCAGCTCCCTCCGGGCAGCGAGGGGCACTGAAGCTTTCTTT. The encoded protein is CASSSLRAARGTEAFF.